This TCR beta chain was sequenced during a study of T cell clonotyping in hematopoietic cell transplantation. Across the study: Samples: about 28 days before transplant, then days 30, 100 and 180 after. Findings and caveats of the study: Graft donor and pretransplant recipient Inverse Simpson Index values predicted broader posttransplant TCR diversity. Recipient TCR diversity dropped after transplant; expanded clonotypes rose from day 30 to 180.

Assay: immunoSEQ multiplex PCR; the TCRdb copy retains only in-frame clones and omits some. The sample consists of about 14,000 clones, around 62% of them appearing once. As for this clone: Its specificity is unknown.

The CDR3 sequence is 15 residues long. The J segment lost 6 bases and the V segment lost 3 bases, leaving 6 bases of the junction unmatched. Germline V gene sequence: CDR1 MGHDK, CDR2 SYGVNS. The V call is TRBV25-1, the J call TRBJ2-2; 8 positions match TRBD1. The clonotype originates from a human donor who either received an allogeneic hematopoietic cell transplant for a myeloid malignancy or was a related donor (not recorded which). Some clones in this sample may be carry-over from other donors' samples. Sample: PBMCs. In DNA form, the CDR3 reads TGTGCCAGCAGTGAGGGACAGGATTGGTCCGGGGAGCTGTTTTTT. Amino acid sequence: CASSEGQDWSGELFF.